These T cell receptor beta chains were read from a single sample in a study of blood T cell repertoires in COVID-19. Clones were sequenced by immunoSEQ multiplex PCR, and TCRdb holds only the in-frame ones, with some missing. The sample carries more than 200,000 clones, approximately 84% recorded once. The source material was peripheral blood. Receptor source: a woman of 80 years or more with acute or convalescent COVID-19. Each CDR3 is given with its conserved first and last residue. Fields, in order: V gene, CDR3 protein.

TRBV15 CATSRIFSGANVLTF
TRBV19 CASSMGTGAGGEQFF
TRBV5-1 CASRSTGTGTDTQYF
TRBV9 CASSNGQGSYNEQFF
TRBV15 CATSRDVQDRGYF
TRBV6-5 CASSYAGAPYTF
TRBV4-1 CASSQGRGPNTGELFF
TRBV12-3/TRBV12-4 CASSFGGEQFF
TRBV6-5 CASSTQGTGNTIYF
TRBV5-1 CASSLVGTGALSYNSPLHF
TRBV3-1/TRBV3-2 CASSQEFRTSGRAQYF
TRBV6-5 CASTISGGAGYGYTF
TRBV11-3 CASSRGGQGTYEQYF
TRBV7-6 CASPGLDHYEQYF
TRBV19 CASSIVLEPQHF
TRBV3-1/TRBV3-2 CASSQGGWGGYTF
TRBV18 CASSPLPGTGATPGYF
TRBV7-2 CASSLEGFRGYTF
TRBV29-1 CSVGTSGRGELFF
TRBV30 CAWFLSLGDYTALRAFF
TRBV7-7 CASSLNQGVTGELFF
TRBV18 CASSPPLGRSGNTIYF
TRBV7-2 CASSLGTGNYGYTF
TRBV5-1 CASSMLGQPISYGYTF
TRBV10-3 CASGEGATNEKLFF
TRBV7-3 CASSSLTGSYTF
TRBV5-1 CASTLTSGGARRNTGELFF
TRBV19 CASSIPSGDTHEQFF
TRBV5-6 CASSLSWEGGMNTEAFF
TRBV4-2 CASSQGGFNYGYTF
TRBV6-5 CASSYIRSGANVLTF
TRBV10-2 CASSEGGGGGKTQYF
TRBV5-1 CASSLGHVETQYF
TRBV5-1 CASSFGREAEAFF
TRBV11-2 CASSSTPGALPEQYF
TRBV2 CATGQSSYEQYF
TRBV5-1 CASSRENRVIAFF
TRBV19 CASSPTKGNQPQHF
TRBV7-9 CASSHDRGHRGYTF
TRBV2 CASSEGGPYGYTF
TRBV10-3 CAISESRSLNTEAFF
TRBV6-6 CASTRREGSRNNEQFF
TRBV5-1 CASSLGEVNTEAFF
TRBV5-1 CASSENRGPYEQYF
TRBV19 CASEDGGANNNEQFF
TRBV19 CASSIGGPQVLNQPQHF
TRBV6-1 CASSEGGGLWGYTF
TRBV2 CASSGRTSEETQYF
TRBV29-1 CSVDLDRELHGYTF
TRBV11-2 CASSLGGGSEGYTF
TRBV15 CATSLNRRTNEKLFF
TRBV29-1 CSAQDRAGVYF
TRBV6-5 CASSYRGTDTQYF
TRBV19 CASSSETLETQYF
TRBV4-2 CASSQEGGDRGYQETQYF
TRBV5-1 CANPGQSSSQHF
TRBV5-6 CASSLNRGLWDTGELFF